Included here is one TCR beta chain sequence, with context. This sample is drawn from a study of tumor T cells in aggressive B-cell lymphoma. Sequencing was performed with immunoSEQ multiplex PCR; in TCRdb, only in-frame clones are kept and a portion is missing. Of about 710 clones listed, around 87% are singletons. Specimen: tumor tissue. The origin of this receptor is an adult with diffuse large B cell lymphoma.

CDR3 loop: CSVLTDTQYF. For the CDR3, the DNA is TGCAGCGTTCTGACAGATACGCAGTATTTT. The J gene is TRBJ2-3, the V gene TRBV29-1; D gene ambiguous. Germline CDR1 reads SQVTM; CDR2 reads ANQGSEA. Trimming removed 5 bases from V and 3 bases from J, with 3 bases in between. CDR3 size: 10 residues.